This TCR beta chain was identified in a study of blood T cell repertoires in COVID-19. This CDR3 is built from 16 residues. Germline-derived CDR1 and CDR2 are SGHRS and YFSETQ. V gave up 1 base and J gave up 1 base, with 9 bases separating them. The protocol was immunoSEQ multiplex PCR, while the TCRdb copy is restricted to in-frame clones and leaves out a portion. There are about 90,000 clones in the sample; around 88% occur only once, and 1.2% lies in the top ten. V usage is TRBV5-1 and J usage is TRBJ2-6; D not resolved. This receptor was identified in an elderly man with active or convalescent COVID-19. Sequenced material: peripheral blood. The CDR3 sequence is CASSLSTVSGANVLTF. The CDR3 bases are TGCGCCAGCAGCTTGTCTACGGTATCTGGGGCCAACGTCCTGACTTTC.